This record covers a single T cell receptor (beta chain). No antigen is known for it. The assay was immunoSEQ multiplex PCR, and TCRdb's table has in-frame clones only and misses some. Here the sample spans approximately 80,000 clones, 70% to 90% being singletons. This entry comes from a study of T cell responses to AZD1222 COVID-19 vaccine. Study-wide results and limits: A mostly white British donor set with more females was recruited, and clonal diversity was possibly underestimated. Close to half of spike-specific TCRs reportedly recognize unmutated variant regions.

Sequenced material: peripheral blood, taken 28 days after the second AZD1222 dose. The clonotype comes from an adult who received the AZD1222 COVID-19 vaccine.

The CDR3 DNA is TGTGCCACCTCCGGTCGGGACAGGGGTTGGGAGACCCAGTACTTC. It translates to CATSGRDRGWETQYF. The chain uses TRBV6-5 and TRBJ2-5, with 10 bases identical to TRBD1. V was pared by 10 bases and J by 5 bases, with 13 bases of the junction left unmatched. This CDR3 comprises 15 residues. Per the germline V gene, CDR1 is MNHEY and CDR2 is SVGAGI.